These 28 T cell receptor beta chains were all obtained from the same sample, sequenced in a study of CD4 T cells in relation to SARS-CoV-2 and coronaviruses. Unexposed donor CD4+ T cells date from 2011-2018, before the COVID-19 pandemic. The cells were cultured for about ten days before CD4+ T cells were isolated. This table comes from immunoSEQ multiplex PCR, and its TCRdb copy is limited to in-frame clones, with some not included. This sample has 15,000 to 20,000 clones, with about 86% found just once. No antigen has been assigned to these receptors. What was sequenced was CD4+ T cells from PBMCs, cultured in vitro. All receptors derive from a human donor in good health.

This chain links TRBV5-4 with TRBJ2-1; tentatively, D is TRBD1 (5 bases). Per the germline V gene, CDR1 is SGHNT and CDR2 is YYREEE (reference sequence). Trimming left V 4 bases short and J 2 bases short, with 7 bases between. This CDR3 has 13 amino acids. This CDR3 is CASSPDTYNEQFF. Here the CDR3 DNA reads TGTGCCAGCAGCCCGGACACCTACAATGAGCAGTTCTTC.

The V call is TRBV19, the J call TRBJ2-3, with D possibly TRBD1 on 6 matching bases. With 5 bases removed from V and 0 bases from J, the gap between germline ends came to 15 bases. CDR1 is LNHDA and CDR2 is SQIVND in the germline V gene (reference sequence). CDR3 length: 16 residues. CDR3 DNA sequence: TGTGCCAGTAGTGATAGAGCAGGGGCAAGCACAGATACGCAGTATTTT. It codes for CASSDRAGASTDTQYF. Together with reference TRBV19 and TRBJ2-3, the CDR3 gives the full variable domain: DGGITQSPKYLFRKEGQNVTLSCEQNLNHDAMYWYRQDPGQGLRLIYYSQIVNDFQKGDIAEGYSVSREKKESFPLTVTSAQKNPTAFYLCASSDRAGASTDTQYFGPGTRLTVL.

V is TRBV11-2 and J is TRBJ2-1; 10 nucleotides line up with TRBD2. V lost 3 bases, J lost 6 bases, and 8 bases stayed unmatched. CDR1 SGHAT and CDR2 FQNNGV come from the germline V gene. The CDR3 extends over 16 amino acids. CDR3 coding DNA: TGTGCCAGCAGCTTTATACGGACTAGCGGAATCAATGAGCAGTTCTTC. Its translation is CASSFIRTSGINEQFF.

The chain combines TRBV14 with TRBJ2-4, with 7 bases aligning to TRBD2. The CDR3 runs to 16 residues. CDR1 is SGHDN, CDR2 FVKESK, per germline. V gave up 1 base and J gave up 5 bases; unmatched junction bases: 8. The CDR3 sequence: CASSQVGGGRENIQYF. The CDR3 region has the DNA TGTGCCAGCAGCCAAGTCGGGGGAGGGCGGGAAAACATTCAGTACTTC.

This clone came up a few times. The CDR3 spells CASSSYRDNEQFF. The CDR3 DNA is TGTGCCAGCAGCTCCTACCGAGACAATGAGCAGTTCTTC. The J gene is TRBJ2-1, the V gene TRBV11-3; D is undetermined. The CDR3 has 13 amino acids. CDR1 is SGHNT, CDR2 YENEEA, per germline. V was clipped by 4 bases and J by 5 bases, with 9 bases between them.

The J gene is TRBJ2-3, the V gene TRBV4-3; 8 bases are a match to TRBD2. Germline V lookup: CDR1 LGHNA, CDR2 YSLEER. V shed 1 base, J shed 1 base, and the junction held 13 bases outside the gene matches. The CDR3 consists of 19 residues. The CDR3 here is CASSQGIRWREARTDTQYF. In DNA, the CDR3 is TGCGCCAGCAGCCAAGGTATTCGCTGGCGGGAGGCTCGCACAGATACGCAGTATTTT.

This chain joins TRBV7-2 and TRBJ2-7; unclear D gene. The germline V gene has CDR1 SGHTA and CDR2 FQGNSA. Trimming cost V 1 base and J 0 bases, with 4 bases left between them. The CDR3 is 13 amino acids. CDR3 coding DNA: TGTGCCAGCAGCTTAGGGGCCTCCTACGAGCAGTACTTC. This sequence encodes CASSLGASYEQYF. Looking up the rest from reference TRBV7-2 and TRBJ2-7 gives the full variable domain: GAGVSQSPSNKVTEKGKDVELRCDPISGHTALYWYRQSLGQGLEFLIYFQGNSAPDKSGLPSDRFSAERTGGSVSTLTIQRTQQEDSAVYLCASSLGASYEQYFGPGTRLTVT.

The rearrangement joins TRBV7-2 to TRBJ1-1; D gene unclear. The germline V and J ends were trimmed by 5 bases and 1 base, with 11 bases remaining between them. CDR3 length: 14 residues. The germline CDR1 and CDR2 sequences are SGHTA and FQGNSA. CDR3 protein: CASSPLEPNTEAFF. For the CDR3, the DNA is TGTGCCAGCAGCCCCCTGGAGCCGAACACTGAAGCTTTCTTT.

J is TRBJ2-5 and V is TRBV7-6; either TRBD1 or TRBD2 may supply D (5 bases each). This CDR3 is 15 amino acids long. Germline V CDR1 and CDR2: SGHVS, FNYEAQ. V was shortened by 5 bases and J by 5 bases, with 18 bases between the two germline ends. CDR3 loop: CASSRGTAHRETQYF. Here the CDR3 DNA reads TGTGCCAGCAGCCGAGGGACCGCCCATAGGGAGACCCAGTACTTC.

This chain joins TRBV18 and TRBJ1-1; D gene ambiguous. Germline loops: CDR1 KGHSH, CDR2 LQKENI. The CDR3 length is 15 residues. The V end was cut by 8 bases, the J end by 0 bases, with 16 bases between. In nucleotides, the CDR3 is TGTGCCAGCCTGGGATCGGCCAGCATGAACACTGAAGCTTTCTTT. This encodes CASLGSASMNTEAFF. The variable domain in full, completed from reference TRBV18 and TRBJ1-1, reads NAGVMQNPRHLVRRRGQEARLRCSPMKGHSHVYWYRQLPEEGLKFMVYLQKENIIDESGMPKERFSAEFPKEGPSILRIQQVVRGDSAAYFCASLGSASMNTEAFFGQGTRLTVV.

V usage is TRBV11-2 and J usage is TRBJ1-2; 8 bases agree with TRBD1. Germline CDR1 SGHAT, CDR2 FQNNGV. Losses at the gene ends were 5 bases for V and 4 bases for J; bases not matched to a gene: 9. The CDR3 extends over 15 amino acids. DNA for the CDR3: TGTGCCAGCAGCCTCGCAGGGGGCGGTAGCTATGGCTACACCTTC. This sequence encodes CASSLAGGGSYGYTF.

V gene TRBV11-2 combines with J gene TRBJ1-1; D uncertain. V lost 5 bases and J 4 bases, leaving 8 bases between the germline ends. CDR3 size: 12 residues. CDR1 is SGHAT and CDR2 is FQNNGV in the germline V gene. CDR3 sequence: CASSLQGTEAFF. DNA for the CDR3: TGTGCCAGCAGCCTTCAAGGCACTGAAGCTTTCTTT.

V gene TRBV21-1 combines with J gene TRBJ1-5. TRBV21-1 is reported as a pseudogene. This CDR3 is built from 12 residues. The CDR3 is CASSPIKQPQHF. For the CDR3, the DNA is TGTGCCAGCAGCCCAATAAAACAGCCCCAGCATTTT.

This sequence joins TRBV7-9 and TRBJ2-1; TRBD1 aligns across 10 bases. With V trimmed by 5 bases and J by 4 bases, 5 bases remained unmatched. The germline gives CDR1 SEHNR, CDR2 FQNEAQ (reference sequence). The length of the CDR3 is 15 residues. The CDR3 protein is CASSRAGQGYNEQFF. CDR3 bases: TGTGCCAGCAGCCGAGCGGGACAGGGGTACAATGAGCAGTTCTTC.

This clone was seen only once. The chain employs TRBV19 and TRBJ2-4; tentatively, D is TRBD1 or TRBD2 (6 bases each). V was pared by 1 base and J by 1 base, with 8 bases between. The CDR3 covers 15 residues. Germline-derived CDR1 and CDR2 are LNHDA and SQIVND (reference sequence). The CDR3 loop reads CASSIGGAAKNIQYF. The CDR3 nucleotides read TGTGCCAGTAGTATAGGGGGGGCCGCCAAAAACATTCAGTACTTC.

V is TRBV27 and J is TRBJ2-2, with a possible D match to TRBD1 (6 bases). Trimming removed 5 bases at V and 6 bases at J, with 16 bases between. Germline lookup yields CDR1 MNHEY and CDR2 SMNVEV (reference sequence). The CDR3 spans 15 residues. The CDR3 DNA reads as TGTGCCAGCAGTCCCTCGCGGACAGTGGCCGGGGAGCTGTTTTTT. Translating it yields CASSPSRTVAGELFF.

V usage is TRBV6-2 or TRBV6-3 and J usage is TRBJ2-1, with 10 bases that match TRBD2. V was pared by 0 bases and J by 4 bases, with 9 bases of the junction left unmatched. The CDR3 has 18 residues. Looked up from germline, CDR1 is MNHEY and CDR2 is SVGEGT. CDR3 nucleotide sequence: TGTGCCAGCAGTTACTCAGCGCTAGCGGGAGTATATTACAATGAGCAGTTCTTC. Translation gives CASSYSALAGVYYNEQFF.

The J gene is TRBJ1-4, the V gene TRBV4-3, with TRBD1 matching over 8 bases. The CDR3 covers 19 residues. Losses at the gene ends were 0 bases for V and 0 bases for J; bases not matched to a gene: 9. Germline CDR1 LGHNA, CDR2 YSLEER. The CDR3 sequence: CASSQDLNRGSSTNEKLFF. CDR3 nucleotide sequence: TGCGCCAGCAGCCAAGATCTGAACAGGGGGTCCTCAACTAATGAAAAACTGTTTTTT.

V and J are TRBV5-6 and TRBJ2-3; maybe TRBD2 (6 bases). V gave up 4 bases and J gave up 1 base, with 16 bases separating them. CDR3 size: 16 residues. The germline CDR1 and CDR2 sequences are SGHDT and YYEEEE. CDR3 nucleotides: TGTGCCAGCAGCCCCGGGTGGGAGGCTGGCACAGATACGCAGTATTTT. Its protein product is CASSPGWEAGTDTQYF. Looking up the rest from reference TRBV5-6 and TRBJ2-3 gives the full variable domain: DAGVTQSPTHLIKTRGQQVTLRCSPKSGHDTVSWYQQALGQGPQFIFQYYEEEERQRGNFPDRFSGHQFPNYSSELNVNALLLGDSALYLCASSPGWEAGTDTQYFGPGTRLTVL.

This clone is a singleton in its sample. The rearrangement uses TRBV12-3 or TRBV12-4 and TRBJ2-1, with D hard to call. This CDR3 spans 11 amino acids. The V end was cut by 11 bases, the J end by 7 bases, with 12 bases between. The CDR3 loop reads CASVALNEQFF. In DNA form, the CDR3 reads TGTGCCTCAGTCGCGTTGAATGAGCAGTTCTTC.

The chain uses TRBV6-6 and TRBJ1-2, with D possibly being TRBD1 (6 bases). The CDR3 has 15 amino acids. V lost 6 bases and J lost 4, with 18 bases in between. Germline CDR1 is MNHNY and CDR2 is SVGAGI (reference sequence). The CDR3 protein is CASSRPGQISYGYTF. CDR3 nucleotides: TGTGCCAGCAGCCGTCCTGGACAGATTAGCTATGGCTACACCTTC.

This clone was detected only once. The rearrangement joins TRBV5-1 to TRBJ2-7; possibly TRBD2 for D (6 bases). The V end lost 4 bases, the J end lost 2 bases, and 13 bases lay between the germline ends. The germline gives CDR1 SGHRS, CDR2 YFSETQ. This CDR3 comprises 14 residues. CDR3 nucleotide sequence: TGCGCCAGCAGCCCGACCCCGGGGGCCTACGAGCAGTACTTC. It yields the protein CASSPTPGAYEQYF.

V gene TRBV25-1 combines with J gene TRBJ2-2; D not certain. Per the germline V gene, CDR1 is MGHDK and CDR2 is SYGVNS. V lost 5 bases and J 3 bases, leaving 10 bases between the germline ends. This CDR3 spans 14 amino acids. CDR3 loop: CASSPLAYTGELFF. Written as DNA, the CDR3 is TGTGCCAGCAGTCCCTTGGCTTACACCGGGGAGCTGTTTTTT. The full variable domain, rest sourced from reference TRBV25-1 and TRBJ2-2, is EADIYQTPRYLVIGTGKKITLECSQTMGHDKMYWYQQDPGMELHLIHYSYGVNSTEKGDLSSESTVSRIRTEHFPLTLESARPSHTSQYLCASSPLAYTGELFFGEGSRLTVL.

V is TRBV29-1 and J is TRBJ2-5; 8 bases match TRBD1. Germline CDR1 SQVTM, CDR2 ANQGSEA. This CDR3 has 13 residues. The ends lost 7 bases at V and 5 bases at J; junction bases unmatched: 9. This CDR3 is CSALDRVGETQYF. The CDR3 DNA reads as TGCAGCGCCCTGGACAGGGTGGGGGAGACCCAGTACTTC.

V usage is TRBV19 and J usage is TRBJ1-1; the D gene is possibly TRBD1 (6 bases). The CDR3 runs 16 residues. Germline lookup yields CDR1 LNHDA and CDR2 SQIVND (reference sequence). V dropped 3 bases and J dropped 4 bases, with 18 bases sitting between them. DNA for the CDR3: TGTGCCAGTAGTATCGGAGGGATGGGGGCGACCACTGAAGCTTTCTTT. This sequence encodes CASSIGGMGATTEAFF. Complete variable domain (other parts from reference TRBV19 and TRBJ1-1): DGGITQSPKYLFRKEGQNVTLSCEQNLNHDAMYWYRQDPGQGLRLIYYSQIVNDFQKGDIAEGYSVSREKKESFPLTVTSAQKNPTAFYLCASSIGGMGATTEAFFGQGTRLTVV.

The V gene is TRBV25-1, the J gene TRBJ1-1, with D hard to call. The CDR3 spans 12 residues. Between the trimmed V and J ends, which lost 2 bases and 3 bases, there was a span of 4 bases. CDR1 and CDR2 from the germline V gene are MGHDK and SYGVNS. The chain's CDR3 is CASSEPHTEAFF. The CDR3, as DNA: TGTGCCAGCAGTGAACCCCACACTGAAGCTTTCTTT.

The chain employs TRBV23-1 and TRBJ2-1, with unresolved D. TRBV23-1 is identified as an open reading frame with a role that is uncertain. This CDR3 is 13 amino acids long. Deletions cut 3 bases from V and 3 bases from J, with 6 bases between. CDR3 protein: CASSHEFYNEQFF. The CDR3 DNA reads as TGCGCCAGCAGTCATGAGTTCTACAATGAGCAGTTCTTC.

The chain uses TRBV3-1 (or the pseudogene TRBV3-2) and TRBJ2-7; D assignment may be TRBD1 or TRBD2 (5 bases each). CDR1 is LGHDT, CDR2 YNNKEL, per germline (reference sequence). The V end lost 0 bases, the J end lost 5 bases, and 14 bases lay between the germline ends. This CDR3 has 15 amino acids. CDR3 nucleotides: TGTGCCAGCAGCCAAGAGGGTTGGGGACGACACGAGCAGTACTTC. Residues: CASSQEGWGRHEQYF.